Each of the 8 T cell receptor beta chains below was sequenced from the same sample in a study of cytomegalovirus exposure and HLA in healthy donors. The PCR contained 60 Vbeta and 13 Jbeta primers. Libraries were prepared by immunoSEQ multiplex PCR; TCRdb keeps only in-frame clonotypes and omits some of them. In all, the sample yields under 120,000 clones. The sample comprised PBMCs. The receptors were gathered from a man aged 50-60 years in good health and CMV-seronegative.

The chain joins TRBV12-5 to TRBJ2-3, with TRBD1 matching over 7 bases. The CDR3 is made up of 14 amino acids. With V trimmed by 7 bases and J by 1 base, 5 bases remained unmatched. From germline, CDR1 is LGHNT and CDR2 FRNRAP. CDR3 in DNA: TGTGCTAGTGCAACAGGGGTCCGCACAGATACGCAGTATTTT. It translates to CASATGVRTDTQYF. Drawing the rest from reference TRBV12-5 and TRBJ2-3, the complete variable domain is DARVTQTPRHKVTEMGQEVTMRCQPILGHNTVFWYRQTMMQGLELLAYFRNRAPLDDSGMPKDRFSAEMPDATLATLKIQPSEPRDSAVYFCASATGVRTDTQYFGPGTRLTVL.

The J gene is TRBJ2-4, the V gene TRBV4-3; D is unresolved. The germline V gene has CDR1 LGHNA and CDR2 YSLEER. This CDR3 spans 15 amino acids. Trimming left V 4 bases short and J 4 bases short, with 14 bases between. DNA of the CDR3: TGCGCCAGCAGCCCTGGAGTGGCTTTTAAAAACATTCAGTACTTC. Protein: CASSPGVAFKNIQYF.

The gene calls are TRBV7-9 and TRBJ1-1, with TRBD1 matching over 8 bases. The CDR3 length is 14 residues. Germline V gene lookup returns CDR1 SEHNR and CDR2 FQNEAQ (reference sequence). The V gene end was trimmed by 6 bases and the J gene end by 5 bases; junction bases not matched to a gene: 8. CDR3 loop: CASSAGGSGTEAFF. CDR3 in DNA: TGTGCCAGCAGTGCAGGGGGCTCGGGTACTGAAGCTTTCTTT. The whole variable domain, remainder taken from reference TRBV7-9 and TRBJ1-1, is DTGVSQNPRHKITKRGQNVTFRCDPISEHNRLYWYRQTLGQGPEFLTYFQNEAQLEKSRLLSDRFSAERPKGSFSTLEIQRTEQGDSAMYLCASSAGGSGTEAFFGQGTRLTVV.

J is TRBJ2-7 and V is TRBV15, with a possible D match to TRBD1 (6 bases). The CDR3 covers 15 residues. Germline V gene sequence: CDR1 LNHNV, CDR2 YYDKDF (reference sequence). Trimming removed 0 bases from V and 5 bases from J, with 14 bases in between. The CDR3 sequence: CATSRDQGRGNEQYF. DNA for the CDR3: TGTGCCACCAGCAGAGATCAAGGCAGGGGTAACGAGCAGTACTTC.

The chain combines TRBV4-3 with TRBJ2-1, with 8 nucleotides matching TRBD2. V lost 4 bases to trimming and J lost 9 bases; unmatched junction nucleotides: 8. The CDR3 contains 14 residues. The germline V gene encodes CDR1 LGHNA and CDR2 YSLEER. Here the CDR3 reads CASSLEAGVIEQFF. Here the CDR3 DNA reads TGCGCCAGCAGCCTCGAAGCGGGAGTAATTGAGCAGTTCTTC.

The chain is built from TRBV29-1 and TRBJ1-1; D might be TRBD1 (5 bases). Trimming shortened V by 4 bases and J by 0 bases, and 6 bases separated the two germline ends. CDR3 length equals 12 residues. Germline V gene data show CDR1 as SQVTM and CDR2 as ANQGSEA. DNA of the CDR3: TGCAGCGTTGCCAGGGTGAACACTGAAGCTTTCTTT. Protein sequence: CSVARVNTEAFF.

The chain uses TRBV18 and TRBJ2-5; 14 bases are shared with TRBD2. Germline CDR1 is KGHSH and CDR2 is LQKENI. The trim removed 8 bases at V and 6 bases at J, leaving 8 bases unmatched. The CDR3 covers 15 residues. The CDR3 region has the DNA TGTGCCAGCAGCGGGACTAGCGGGAGCGAAAAGACCCAGTACTTC. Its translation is CASSGTSGSEKTQYF.

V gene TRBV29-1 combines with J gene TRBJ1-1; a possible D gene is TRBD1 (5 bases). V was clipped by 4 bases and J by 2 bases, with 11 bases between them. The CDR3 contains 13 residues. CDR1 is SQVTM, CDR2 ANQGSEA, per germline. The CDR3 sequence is CSVASGGNTEAFF. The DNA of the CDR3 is TGCAGCGTTGCATCGGGGGGTAACACTGAAGCTTTCTTT.